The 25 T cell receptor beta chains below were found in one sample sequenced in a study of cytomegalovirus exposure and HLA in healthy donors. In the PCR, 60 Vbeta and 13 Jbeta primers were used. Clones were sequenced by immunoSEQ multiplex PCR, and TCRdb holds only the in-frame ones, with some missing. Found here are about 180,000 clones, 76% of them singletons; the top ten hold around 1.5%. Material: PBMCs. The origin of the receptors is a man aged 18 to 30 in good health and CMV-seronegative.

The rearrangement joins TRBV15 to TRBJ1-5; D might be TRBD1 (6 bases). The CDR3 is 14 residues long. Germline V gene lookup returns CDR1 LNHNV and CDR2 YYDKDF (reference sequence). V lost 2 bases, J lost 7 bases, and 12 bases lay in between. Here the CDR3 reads CATSRPGVGQPQHF. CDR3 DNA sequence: TGTGCCACCAGCAGACCAGGGGTTGGACAGCCCCAGCATTTT.

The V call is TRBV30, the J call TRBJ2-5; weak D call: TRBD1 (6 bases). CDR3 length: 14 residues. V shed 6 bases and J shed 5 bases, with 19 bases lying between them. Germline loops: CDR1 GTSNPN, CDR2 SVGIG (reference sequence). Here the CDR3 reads CACQGGPSRETQYF. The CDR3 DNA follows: TGTGCCTGTCAAGGGGGTCCATCGCGGGAGACCCAGTACTTC.

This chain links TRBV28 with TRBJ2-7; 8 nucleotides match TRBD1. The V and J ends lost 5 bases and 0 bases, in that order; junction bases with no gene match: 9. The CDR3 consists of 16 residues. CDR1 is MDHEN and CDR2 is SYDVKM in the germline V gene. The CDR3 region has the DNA TGTGCCAGCAGTCCGGAGACAGGGGAGAGCTCCTACGAGCAGTACTTC. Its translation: CASSPETGESSYEQYF.

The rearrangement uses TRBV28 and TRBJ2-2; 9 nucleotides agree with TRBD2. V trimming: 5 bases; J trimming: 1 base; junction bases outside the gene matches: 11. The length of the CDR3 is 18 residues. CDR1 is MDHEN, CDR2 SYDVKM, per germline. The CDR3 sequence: CASSLLSGRLKNTGELFF. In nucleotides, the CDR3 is TGTGCCAGCAGTCTCCTAAGCGGGAGGCTCAAGAACACCGGGGAGCTGTTTTTT.

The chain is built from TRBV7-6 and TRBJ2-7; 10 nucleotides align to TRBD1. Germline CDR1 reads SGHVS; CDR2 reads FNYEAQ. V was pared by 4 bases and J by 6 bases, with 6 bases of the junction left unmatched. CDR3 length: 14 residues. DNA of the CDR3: TGTGCCAGCAGCTCAGGGACAGGGGAAGGCGAGCAGTACTTC. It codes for CASSSGTGEGEQYF.

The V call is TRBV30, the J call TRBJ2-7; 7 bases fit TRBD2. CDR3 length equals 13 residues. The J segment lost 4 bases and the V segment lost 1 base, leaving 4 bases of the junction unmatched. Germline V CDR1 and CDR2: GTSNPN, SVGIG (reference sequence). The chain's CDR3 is CAWSARGRYEQYF. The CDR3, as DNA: TGTGCCTGGAGTGCGCGGGGGAGGTACGAGCAGTACTTC.

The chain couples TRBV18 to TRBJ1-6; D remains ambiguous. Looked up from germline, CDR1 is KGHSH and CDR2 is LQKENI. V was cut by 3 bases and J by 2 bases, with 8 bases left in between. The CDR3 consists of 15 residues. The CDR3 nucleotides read TGTGCCAGCTCACCCTCCAGGCCCTATAATTCACCCCTCCACTTT. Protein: CASSPSRPYNSPLHF.

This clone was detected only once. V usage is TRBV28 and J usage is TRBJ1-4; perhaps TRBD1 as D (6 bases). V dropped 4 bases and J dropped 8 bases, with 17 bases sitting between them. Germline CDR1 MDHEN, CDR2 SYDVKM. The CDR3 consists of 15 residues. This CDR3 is CASSYPQGRREKLFF. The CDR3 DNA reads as TGTGCCAGCAGTTACCCGCAGGGGAGAAGGGAAAAACTGTTTTTT.

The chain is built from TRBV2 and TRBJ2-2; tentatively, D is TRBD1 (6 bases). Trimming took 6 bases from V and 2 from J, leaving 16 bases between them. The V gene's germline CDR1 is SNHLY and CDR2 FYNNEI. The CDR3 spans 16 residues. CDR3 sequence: CASRARGQRNTGELFF. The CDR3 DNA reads TGTGCCAGCAGAGCCAGAGGACAGAGAAACACCGGGGAGCTGTTTTTT.

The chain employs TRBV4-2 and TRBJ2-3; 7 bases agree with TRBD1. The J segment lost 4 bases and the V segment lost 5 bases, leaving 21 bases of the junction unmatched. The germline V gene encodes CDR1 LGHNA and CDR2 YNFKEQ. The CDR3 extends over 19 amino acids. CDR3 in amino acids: CASSRAFTGAGLQPDTQYF. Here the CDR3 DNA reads TGTGCCAGCAGCAGAGCGTTCACAGGGGCCGGTCTTCAGCCAGATACGCAGTATTTT.

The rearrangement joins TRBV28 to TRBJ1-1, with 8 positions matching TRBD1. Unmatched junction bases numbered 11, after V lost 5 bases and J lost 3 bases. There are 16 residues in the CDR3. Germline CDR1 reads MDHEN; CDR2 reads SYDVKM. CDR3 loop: CASSPDIRGLDTEAFF. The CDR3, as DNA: TGTGCCAGCAGTCCGGATATCAGGGGGCTGGACACTGAAGCTTTCTTT.

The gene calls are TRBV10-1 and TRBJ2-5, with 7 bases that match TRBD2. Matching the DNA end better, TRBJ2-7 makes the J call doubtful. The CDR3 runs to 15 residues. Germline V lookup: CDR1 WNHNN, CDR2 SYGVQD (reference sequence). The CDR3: CASSDSAGFSYEQYF. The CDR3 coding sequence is TGCGCCAGCAGTGATTCAGCGGGATTCTCCTACGAGCAGTACTTC.

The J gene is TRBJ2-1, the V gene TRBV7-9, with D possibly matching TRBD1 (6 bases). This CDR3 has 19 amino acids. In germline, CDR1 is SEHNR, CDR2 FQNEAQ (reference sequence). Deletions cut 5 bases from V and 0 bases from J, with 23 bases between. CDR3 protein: CASSQWGQGLGSSYNEQFF. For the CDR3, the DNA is TGTGCCAGCAGCCAATGGGGGCAGGGGTTGGGGAGCTCCTACAATGAGCAGTTCTTC.

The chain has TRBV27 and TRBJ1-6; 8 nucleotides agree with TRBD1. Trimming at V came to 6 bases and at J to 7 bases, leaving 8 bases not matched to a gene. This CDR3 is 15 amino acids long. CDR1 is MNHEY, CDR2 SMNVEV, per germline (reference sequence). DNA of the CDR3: TGTGCCAGCAGACCCCGGACAGGGAGGAATTCACCCCTCCACTTT. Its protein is CASRPRTGRNSPLHF.

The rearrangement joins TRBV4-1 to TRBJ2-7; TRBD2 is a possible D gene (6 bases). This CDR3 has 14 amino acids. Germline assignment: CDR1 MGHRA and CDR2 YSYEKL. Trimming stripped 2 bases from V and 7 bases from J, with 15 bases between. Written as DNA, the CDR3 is TGCGCCAGCAGCCAACGGGACTGGCGAATGGAGCAGTACTTC. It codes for CASSQRDWRMEQYF.

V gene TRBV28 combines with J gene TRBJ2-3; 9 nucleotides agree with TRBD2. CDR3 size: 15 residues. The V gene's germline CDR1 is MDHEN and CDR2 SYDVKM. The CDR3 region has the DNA TGTGCGTCCCACCAGGTAGCGGGAGTCCCAGATACGCAGTATTTT. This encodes CASHQVAGVPDTQYF.

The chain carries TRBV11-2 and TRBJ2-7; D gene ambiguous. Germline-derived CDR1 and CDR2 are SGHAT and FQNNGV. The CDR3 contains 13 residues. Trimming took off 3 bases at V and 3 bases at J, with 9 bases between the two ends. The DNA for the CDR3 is TGTGCCAGCAGCTTCTCCTATCTCTACGAGCAGTACTTC. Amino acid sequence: CASSFSYLYEQYF.

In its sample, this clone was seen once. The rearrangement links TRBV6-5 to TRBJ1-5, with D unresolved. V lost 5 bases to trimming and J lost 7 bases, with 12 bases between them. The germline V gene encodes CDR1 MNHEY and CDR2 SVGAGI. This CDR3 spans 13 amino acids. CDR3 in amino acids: CASSEATGQPQHF. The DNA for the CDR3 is TGTGCCAGCAGTGAAGCCACGGGGCAGCCCCAGCATTTT.

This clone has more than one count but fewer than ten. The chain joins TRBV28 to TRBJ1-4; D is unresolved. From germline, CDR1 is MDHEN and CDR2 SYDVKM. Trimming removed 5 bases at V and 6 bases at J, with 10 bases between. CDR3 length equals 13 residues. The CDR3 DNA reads TGTGCCAGCAGTGGGCTATTTGATGAAAAACTGTTTTTT. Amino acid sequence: CASSGLFDEKLFF.

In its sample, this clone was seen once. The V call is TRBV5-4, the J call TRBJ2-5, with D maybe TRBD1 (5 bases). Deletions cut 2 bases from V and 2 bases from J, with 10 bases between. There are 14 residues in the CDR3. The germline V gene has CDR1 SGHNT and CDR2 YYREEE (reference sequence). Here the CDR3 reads CASSFPGRQETQYF. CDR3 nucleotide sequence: TGTGCCAGCAGCTTTCCAGGGCGACAAGAGACCCAGTACTTC.

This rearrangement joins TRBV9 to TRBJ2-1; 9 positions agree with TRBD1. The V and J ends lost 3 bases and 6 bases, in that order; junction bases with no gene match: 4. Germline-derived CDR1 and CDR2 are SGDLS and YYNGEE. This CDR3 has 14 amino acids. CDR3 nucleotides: TGTGCCAGCAGCGCTAGACAGGGGGTCAATGAGCAGTTCTTC. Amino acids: CASSARQGVNEQFF.

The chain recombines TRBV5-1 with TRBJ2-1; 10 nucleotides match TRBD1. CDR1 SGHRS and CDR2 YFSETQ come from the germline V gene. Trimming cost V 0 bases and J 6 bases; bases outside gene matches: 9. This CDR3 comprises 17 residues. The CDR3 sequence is CASSLADGRDRGNEQFF. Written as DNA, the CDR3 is TGCGCCAGCAGCTTGGCCGACGGTAGGGACAGGGGCAATGAGCAGTTCTTC.

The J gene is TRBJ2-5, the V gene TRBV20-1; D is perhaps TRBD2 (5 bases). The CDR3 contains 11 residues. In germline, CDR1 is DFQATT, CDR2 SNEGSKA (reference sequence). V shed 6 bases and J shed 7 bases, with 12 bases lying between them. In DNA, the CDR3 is TGCAGTGCGCGGACCCGGGGGACCCAGTACTTC. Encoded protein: CSARTRGTQYF.

This CDR3 is CASSFDRGIYGYTF. The CDR3 DNA is TGTGCCAGCAGCTTCGACAGGGGGATCTATGGCTACACCTTC. The chain couples TRBV5-6 to TRBJ1-2, with TRBD1 identical over 9 bases. The germline V gene encodes CDR1 SGHDT and CDR2 YYEEEE. This CDR3 has 14 residues. The V and J ends lost 2 bases and 4 bases, in that order; junction bases with no gene match: 3.

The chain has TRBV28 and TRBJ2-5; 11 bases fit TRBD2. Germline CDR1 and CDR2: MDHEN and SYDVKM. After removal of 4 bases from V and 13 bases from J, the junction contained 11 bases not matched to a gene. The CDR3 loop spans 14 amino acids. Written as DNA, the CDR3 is TGTGCCAGCAGTTCCATCCCCCCTAGCGGGAGGCCGTACTTC. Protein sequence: CASSSIPPSGRPYF.